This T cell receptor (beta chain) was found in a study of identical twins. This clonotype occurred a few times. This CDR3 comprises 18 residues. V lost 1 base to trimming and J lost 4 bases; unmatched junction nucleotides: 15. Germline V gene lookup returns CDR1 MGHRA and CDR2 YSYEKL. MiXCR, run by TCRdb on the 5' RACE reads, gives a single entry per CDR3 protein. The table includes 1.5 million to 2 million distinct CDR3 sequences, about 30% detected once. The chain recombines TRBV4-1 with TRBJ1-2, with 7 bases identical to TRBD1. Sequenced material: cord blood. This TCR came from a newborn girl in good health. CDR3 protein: CASSQGLTYRGRSYGYTF. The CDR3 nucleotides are TGCGCCAGCAGCCAAGGACTGACATACAGGGGTAGGAGCTATGGCTACACCTTC.